A selection of T cell receptor beta chains follows, all from one sample in a study of PD-1 blockade in classical Hodgkin lymphoma. The table came from immunoSEQ multiplex PCR; TCRdb's copy has only in-frame clones and leaves some out. The sample contains tens of thousands of clones, around 67% of which appear only once. The material sequenced was peripheral blood mononuclear cells (PBMCs), taken before the second cycle of nivolumab. Receptor source: a human donor with classical Hodgkin lymphoma. CDR3s leave out the opening cysteine and the closing phenylalanine or tryptophan. Fields, in order: J gene, V gene, CDR3 protein.

>TRBJ1-4|TRBV6-6
ASSPTNEKLF
>TRBJ2-5|TRBV28
ASSTPMGEETQY
>TRBJ1-1|TRBV19
ASSTGYGTTEAF
>TRBJ2-2|TRBV19
ASSIGTGSTTGELF
>TRBJ1-4|TRBV18
ASSPLAEKLF
>TRBJ1-2|TRBV6-5
ASSYQGGKYGYT
>TRBJ2-7|TRBV11-2
ASSPQGARSYEQY
>TRBJ2-7|TRBV13
ASSLAGPSEQY
>TRBJ1-1|TRBV29-1
SVTGNTEAF
>TRBJ1-1|TRBV7-2
ASSIYSGAF
>TRBJ1-2|TRBV6-1
ASSEPGPYT
>TRBJ2-5|TRBV27
ASSFSGRAGRETQY
>TRBJ1-2|TRBV19
ASNLDRNYGYT
>TRBJ2-7|TRBV7-7
ASSLTGTSDEQY
>TRBJ2-2|TRBV9
ASSVGRDRGNTGELF
>TRBJ2-7|TRBV6-5
ASSSTGRGAYYEQY
>TRBJ2-5|TRBV27
ASSLRLASRETQY
>TRBJ2-3|TRBV14
ASSPIGEVTRTPTDTQY
>TRBJ2-3|TRBV5-4
ASSLDRGTTDTQY
>TRBJ2-5|TRBV7-6
ASSFPLAIQETQY
>TRBJ2-5|TRBV5-6
ASSFGGETQY
>TRBJ1-1|TRBV6-5
ASSLGEATEAF
>TRBJ2-5|TRBV7-2
ASSATGLETQY
>TRBJ1-2|TRBV6-5
ASSSAWDRGRYGYT
>TRBJ1-1|TRBV7-8
ASSLGLASEAF
>TRBJ1-1|TRBV27
ASYPRGGYMTEAF
>TRBJ2-2|TRBV7-9
ASSLDRAGVVTGELF
>TRBJ1-1|TRBV5-8
ASSFFPMEVEAF
>TRBJ1-2|TRBV6-5
ASSYGFERGYT
>TRBJ1-1|TRBV9
ASSVDRDTEAF
>TRBJ1-5|TRBV6-6
ASRHANQPQH
>TRBJ2-7|TRBV28
ASMRQTNFYEQY
>TRBJ2-6|TRBV6-6
ASTPYGSGANVLT
>TRBJ2-7|TRBV11-1
ASSLGAVAGGRNEQY
>TRBJ2-7|TRBV10-3
AISEPGQGISEQY
>TRBJ2-1|TRBV13
ASSQAGWQF
>TRBJ2-2|TRBV7-3
ASSSGLAGGELF
>TRBJ1-4|TRBV5-1
ASSSSAGEKLF
>TRBJ2-6|TRBV28
ASSVPPGANVLT
>TRBJ2-3|TRBV28
ASSLMAGLSDTQY
>TRBJ2-5|TRBV7-3
ASSTGQQETQY
>TRBJ2-7|TRBV2
ASSLTLDEY
>TRBJ1-4|TRBV2
ASGKTGMDEKLF
>TRBJ2-7|TRBV28
ASSSVVNEQY
>TRBJ2-1|TRBV7-2
ASSPQGNEQF
>TRBJ1-5|TRBV30
AWSRYSNQPQH
>TRBJ2-2|TRBV18
ASSPPVRTNTGELF
>TRBJ2-2|TRBV5-6
ASSTSTGSTGELF
>TRBJ2-7|TRBV11-2
ASSLVRTSSGYEQY
>TRBJ2-1|TRBV6-1
ASGRLYNEQF
>TRBJ2-5|TRBV7-8
ASSFPLVSQETQY
>TRBJ1-3|TRBV6-4
ASSESDTDASGNTIY
>TRBJ1-2|TRBV30
AWKGAGGYT
>TRBJ2-2|TRBV2
ASSIRGGIAGELF
>TRBJ1-1|TRBV7-9
ASSLEANTEAF
>TRBJ2-7|TRBV6-5
ASSYRQGLNEQY
>TRBJ1-3|TRBV7-6
ASSPGRPFSGNTIY
>TRBJ1-5|TRBV19
ASKGALGSNQPQH
>TRBJ2-5|TRBV9
ASSVVGLAGGETQY